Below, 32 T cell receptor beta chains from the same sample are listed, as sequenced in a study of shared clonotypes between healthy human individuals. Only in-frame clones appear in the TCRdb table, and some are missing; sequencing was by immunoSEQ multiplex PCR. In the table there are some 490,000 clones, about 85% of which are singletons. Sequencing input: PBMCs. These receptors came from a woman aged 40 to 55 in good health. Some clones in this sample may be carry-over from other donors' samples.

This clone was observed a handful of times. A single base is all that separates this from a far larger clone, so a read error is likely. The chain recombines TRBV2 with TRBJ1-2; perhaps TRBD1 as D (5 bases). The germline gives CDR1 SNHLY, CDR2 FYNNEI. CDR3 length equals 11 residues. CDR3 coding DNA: TGTACCCTCGGGAGGGGCTATGGCTACACCTTC. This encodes CTLGRGYGYTF. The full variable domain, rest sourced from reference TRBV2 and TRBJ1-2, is EPEVTQTPSHQVTQMGQEVILRCVPISNHLYFYWYRQILGQKVEFLVSFYNNEISEKSEIFDDQFSVERPDGSNFTLKIRSTKLEDSAMYFCTLGRGYGYTFGSGTRLTVV.

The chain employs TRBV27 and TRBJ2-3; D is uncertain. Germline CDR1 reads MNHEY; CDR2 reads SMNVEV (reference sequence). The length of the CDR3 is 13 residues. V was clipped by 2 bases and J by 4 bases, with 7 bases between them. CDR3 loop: CASSLDGPDTQYF. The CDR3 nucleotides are TGTGCCAGCAGTTTAGATGGTCCAGATACGCAGTATTTT.

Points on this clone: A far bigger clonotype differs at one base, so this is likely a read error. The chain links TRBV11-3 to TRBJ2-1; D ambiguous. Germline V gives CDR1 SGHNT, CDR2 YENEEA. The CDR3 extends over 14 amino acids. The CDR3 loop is CASSLGGSYNVQFF. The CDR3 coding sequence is TGTGCCAGCAGCTTAGGAGGCTCCTACAATGTGCAGTTCTTC.

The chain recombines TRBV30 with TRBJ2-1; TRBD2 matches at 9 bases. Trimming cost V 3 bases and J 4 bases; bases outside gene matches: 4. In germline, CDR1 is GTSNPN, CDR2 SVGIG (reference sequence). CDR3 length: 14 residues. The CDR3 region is CAWRGGRVYNEQFF. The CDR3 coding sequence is TGTGCCTGGAGGGGCGGGAGGGTGTACAATGAGCAGTTCTTC.

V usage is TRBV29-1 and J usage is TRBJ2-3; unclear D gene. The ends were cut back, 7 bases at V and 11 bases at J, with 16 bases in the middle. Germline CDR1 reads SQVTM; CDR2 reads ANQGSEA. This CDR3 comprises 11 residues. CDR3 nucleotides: TGCAGCGCCGAGATCCTTGATGTGCAGTATTTT. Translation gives CSAEILDVQYF.

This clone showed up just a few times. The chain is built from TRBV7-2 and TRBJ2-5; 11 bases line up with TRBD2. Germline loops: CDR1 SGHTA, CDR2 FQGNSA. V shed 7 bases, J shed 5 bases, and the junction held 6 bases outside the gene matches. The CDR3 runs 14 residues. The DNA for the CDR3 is TGTGCCAGCACCCCTAGCGGGAGGATGGAGACCCAGTACTTC. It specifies CASTPSGRMETQYF.

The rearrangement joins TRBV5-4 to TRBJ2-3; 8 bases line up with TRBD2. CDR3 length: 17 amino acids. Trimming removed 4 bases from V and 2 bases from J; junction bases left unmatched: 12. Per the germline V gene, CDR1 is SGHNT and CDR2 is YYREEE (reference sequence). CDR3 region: CASSPVVGRGDTDTQYF. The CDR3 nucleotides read TGTGCCAGCAGCCCGGTGGTGGGGCGGGGGGACACAGATACGCAGTATTTT.

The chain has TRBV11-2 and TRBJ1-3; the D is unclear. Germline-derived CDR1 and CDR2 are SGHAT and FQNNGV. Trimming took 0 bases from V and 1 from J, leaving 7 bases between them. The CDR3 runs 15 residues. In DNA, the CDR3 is TGTGCCAGCAGCTTAGATTCTCCATCTGGAAACACCATATATTTT. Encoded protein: CASSLDSPSGNTIYF.

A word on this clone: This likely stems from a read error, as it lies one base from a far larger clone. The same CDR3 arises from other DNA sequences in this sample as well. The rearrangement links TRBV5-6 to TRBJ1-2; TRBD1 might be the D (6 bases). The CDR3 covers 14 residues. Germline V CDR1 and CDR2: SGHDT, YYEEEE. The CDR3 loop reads CASSLDGGFYGYTF. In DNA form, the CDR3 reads TGTGCTAGCAGCTTGGATGGGGGCTTCTATGGCTACACCTTC.

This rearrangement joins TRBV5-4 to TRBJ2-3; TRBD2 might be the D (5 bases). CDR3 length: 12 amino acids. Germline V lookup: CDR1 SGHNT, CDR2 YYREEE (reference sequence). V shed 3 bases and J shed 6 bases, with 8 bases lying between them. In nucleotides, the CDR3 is TGTGCCAGCAGCTGGTGGGAGGATACGCAGTATTTT. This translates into CASSWWEDTQYF.

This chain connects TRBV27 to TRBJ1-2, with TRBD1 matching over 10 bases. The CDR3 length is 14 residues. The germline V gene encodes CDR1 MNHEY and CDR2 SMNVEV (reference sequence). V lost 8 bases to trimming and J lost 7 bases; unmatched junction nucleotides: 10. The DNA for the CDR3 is TGTGCCAGCTCAACGCCGGGACAGGGGTTTGGCTACACCTTC. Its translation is CASSTPGQGFGYTF.

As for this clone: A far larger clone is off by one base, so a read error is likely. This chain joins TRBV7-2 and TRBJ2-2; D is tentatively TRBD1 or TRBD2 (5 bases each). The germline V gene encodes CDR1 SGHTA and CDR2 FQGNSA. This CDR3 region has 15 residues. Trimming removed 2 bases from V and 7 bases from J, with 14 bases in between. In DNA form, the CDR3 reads TGTGCCAGCAGCTTATATTGGGGGAGCTACGGGGAGCTGTTTTTT. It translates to CASSLYWGSYGELFF.

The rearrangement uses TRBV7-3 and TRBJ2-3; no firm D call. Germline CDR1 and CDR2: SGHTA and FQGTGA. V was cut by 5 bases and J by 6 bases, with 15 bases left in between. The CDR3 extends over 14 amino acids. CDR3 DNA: TGTGCCAGCAGCGGCAATTTCGTCGGCGATACGCAGTATTTT. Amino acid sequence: CASSGNFVGDTQYF.

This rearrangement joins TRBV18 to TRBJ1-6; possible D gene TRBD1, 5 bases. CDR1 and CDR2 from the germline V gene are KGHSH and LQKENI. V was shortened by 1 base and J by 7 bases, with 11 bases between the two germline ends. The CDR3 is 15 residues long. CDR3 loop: CASSPRQQDNSPLHF. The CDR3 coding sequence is TGTGCCAGCTCACCACGACAGCAAGACAATTCACCCCTCCACTTT. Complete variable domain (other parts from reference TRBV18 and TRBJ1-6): NAGVMQNPRHLVRRRGQEARLRCSPMKGHSHVYWYRQLPEEGLKFMVYLQKENIIDESGMPKERFSAEFPKEGPSILRIQQVVRGDSAAYFCASSPRQQDNSPLHFGNGTRLTVT.

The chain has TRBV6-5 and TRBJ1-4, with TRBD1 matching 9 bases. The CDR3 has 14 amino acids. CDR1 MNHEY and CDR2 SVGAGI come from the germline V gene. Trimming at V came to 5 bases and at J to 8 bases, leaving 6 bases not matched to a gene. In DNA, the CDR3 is TGTGCCAGCAGTCTACAGGGGGCGCGGGAAAAACTGTTTTTT. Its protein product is CASSLQGAREKLFF.

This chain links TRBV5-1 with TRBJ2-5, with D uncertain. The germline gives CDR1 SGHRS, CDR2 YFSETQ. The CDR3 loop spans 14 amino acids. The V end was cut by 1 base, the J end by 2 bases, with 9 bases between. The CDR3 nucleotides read TGCGCCAGCAGCTTGTCCAGTCCTCAAGAGACCCAGTACTTC. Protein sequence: CASSLSSPQETQYF.

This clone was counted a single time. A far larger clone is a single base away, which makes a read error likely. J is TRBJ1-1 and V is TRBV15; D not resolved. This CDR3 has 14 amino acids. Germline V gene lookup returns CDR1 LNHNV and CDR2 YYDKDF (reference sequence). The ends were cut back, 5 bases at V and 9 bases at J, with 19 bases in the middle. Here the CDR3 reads CATSGPLGGQKAFF. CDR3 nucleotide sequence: TGTGCCACCAGCGGCCCCTTAGGAGGGCAGAAAGCTTTCTTT.

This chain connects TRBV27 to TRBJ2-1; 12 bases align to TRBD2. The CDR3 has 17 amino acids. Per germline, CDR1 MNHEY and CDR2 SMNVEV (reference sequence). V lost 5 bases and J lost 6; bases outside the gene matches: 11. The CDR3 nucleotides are TGTGCCAGCAGTCACAGACTAGCGGGAGAGATAGGCAATGAGCAGTTCTTC. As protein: CASSHRLAGEIGNEQFF.

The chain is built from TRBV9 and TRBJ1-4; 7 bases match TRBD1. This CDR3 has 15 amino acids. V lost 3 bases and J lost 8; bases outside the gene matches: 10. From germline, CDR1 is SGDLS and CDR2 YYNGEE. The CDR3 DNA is TGTGCCAGCAGCGCGACAGGGAGGACTGAGGAAAAACTGTTTTTT. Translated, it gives CASSATGRTEEKLFF.

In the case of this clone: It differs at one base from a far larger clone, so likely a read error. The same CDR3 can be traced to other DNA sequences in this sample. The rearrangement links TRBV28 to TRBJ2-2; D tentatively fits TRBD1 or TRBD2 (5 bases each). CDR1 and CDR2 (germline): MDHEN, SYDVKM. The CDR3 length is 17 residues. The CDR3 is CASSLSFGGTRAGELFF. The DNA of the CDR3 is TGTGCTAGCAGTTTATCTTTTGGGGGAACGAGGGCCGGGGAGCTGTTTTTT.

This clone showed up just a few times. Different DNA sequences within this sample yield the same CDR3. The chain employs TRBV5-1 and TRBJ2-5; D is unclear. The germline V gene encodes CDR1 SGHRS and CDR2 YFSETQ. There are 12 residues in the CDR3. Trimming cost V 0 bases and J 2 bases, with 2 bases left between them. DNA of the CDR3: TGCGCCAGCAGCTTGGATCAAGAGACCCAGTACTTC. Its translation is CASSLDQETQYF.

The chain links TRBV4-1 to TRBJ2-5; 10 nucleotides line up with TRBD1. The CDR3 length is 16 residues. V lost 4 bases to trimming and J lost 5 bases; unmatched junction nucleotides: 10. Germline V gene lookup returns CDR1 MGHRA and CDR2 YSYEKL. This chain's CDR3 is CASSPRQGAIVETQYF. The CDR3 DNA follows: TGCGCCAGCAGCCCTCGACAGGGGGCTATTGTGGAGACCCAGTACTTC.

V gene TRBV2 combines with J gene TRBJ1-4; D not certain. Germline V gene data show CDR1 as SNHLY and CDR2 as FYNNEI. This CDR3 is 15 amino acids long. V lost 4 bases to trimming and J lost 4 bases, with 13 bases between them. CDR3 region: CASSGVTGINEKLFF. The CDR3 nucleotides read TGTGCCAGCAGTGGGGTGACGGGAATTAATGAAAAACTGTTTTTT.

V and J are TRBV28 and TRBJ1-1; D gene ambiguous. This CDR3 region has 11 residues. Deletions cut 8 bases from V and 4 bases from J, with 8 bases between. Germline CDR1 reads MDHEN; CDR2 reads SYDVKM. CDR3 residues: CASLFGTEAFF. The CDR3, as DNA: TGTGCCAGCCTCTTTGGCACTGAAGCTTTCTTT.

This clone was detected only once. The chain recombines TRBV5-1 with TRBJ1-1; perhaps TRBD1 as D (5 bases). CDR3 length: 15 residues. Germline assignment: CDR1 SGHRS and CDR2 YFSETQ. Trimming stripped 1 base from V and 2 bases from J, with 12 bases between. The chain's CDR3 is CASSLNGGVNTEAFF. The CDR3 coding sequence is TGCGCCAGCAGCTTGAACGGAGGGGTTAACACTGAAGCTTTCTTT.

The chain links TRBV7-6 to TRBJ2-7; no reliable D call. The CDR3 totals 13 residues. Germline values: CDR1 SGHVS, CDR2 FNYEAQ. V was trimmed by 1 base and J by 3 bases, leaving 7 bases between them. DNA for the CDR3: TGTGCCAGCAGCTTAGTTGACGGCTACGAGCAGTACTTC. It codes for CASSLVDGYEQYF.

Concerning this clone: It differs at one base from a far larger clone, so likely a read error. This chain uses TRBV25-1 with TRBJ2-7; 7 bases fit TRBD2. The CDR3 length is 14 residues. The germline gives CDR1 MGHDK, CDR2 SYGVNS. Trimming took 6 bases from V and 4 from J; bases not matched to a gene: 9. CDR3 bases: TGTGCCAGCAGACCCCCGGGAGGCCCTTACGAGCAGTACTTC. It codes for CASRPPGGPYEQYF.

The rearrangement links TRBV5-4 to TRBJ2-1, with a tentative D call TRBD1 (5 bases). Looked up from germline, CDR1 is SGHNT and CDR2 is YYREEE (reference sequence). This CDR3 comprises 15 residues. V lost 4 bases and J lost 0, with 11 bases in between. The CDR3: CASSRQWSSYNEQFF. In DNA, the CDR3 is TGTGCCAGCAGCCGACAGTGGAGCTCCTACAATGAGCAGTTCTTC.

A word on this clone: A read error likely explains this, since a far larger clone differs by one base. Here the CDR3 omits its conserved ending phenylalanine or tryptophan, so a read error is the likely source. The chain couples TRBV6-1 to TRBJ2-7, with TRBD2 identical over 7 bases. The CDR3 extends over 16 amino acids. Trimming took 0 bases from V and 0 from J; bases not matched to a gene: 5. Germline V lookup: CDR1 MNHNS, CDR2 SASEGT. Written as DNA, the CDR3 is TGTGCCAGCAGTGAAGCGCTAGCGGCCAGCTCCTACGAGCAGTACCTC. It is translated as CASSEALAASSYEQYL.

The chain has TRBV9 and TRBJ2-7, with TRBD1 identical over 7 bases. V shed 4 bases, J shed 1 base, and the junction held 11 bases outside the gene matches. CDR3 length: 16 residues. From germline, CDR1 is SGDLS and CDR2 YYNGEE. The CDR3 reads CASSLSAGTESYEQYF. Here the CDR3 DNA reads TGTGCCAGCAGCCTTTCCGCCGGGACAGAATCCTACGAGCAGTACTTC.

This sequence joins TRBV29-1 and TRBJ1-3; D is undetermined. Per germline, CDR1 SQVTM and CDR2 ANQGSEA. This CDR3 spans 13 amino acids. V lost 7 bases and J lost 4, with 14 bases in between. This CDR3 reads CSAGRADGNTIYF. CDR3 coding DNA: TGCAGCGCTGGAAGGGCGGACGGAAACACCATATATTTT.

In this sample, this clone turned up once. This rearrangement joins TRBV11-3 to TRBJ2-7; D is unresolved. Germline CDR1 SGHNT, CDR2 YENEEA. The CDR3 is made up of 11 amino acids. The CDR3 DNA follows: TGTGGGAACAAGCCCAACTACGAGCAGTACTTC. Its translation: CGNKPNYEQYF.